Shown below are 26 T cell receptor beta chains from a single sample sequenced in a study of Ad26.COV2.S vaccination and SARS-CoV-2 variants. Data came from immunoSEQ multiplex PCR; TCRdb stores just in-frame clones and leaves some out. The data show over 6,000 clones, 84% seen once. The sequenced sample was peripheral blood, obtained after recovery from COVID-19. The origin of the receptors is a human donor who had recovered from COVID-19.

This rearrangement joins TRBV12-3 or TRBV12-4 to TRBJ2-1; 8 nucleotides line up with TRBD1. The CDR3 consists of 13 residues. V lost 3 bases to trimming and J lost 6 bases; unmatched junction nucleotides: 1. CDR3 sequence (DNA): TGTGCCAGCAGTTTCGGGACAGGCAATGAGCAGTTCTTC. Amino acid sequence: CASSFGTGNEQFF.

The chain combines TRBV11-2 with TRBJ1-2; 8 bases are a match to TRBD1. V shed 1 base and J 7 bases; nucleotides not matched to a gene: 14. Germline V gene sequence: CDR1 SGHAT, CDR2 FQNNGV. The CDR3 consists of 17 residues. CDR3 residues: CASSLAPQGALYSGYTF. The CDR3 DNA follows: TGTGCCAGCAGCTTAGCCCCCCAGGGGGCCCTTTATAGTGGCTACACCTTC. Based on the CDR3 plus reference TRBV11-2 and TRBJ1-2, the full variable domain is EAGVAQSPRYKIIEKRQSVAFWCNPISGHATLYWYQQILGQGPKLLIQFQNNGVVDDSQLPKDRFSAERLKGVDSTLKIQPAKLEDSAVYLCASSLAPQGALYSGYTFGSGTRLTVV.

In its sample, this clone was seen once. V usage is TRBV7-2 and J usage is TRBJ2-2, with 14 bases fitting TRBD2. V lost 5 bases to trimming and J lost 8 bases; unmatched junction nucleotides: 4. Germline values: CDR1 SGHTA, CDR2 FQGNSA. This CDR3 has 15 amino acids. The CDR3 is CASSVGLAGEGELFF. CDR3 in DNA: TGTGCCAGCAGCGTGGGACTAGCGGGAGAGGGGGAGCTGTTTTTT.

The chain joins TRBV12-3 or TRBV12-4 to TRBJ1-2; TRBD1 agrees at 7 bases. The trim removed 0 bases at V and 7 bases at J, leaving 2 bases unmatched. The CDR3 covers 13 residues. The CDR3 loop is CASSLAGGTGYTF. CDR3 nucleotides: TGTGCCAGCAGTTTAGCAGGGGGCACTGGCTACACCTTC.

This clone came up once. The CDR3 bases are TGTGCCAGTAAGCAGGGTTCAACTAATGAAAAACTGTTTTTT. Translation gives CASKQGSTNEKLFF. This rearrangement joins TRBV19 to TRBJ1-4; D is perhaps TRBD1 (5 bases). The germline CDR1 and CDR2 sequences are LNHDA and SQIVND (reference sequence). Deletions cut 7 bases from V and 0 bases from J, with 9 bases between. CDR3 length: 14 residues. Together with reference TRBV19 and TRBJ1-4, the CDR3 gives the full variable domain: DGGITQSPKYLFRKEGQNVTLSCEQNLNHDAMYWYRQDPGQGLRLIYYSQIVNDFQKGDIAEGYSVSREKKESFPLTVTSAQKNPTAFYLCASKQGSTNEKLFFGSGTQLSVL.

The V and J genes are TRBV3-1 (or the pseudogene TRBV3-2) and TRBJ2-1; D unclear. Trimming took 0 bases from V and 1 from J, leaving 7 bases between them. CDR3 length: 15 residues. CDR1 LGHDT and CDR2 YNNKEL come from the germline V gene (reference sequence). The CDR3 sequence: CASSQDVGSYNEQFF. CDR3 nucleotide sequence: TGTGCCAGCAGCCAAGACGTCGGATCCTACAATGAGCAGTTCTTC.

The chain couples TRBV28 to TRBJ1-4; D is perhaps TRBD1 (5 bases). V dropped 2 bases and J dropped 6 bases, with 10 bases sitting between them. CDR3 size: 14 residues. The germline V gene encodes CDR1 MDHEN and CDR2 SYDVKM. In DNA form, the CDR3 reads TGTGCCAGCAGTTTAGGGGGGTTCGATGAAAAACTGTTTTTT. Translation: CASSLGGFDEKLFF. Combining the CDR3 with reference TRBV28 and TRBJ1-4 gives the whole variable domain DVKVTQSSRYLVKRTGEKVFLECVQDMDHENMFWYRQDPGLGLRLIYFSYDVKMKEKGDIPEGYSVSREKKERFSLILESASTNQTSMYLCASSLGGFDEKLFFGSGTQLSVL.

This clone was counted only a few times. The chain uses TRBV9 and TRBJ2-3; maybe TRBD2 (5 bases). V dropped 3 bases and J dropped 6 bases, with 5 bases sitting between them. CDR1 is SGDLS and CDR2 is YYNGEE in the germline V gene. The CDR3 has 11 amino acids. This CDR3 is CASSGGDTQYF. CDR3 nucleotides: TGTGCCAGCAGCGGAGGGGATACGCAGTATTTT.

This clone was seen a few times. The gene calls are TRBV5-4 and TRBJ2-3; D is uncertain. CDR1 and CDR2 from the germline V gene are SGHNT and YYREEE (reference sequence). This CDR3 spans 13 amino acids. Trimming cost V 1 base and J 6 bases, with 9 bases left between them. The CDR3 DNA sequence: TGTGCCAGCAGCTTGAGTATGACGGATACGCAGTATTTT. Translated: CASSLSMTDTQYF.

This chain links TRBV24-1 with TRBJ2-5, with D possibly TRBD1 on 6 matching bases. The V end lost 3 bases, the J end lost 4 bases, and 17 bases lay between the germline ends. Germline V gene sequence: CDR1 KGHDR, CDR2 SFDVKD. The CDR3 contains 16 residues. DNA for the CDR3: TGTGCCACCAGTGATAGCTCACAGGGAGCGCCAGAGACCCAGTACTTC. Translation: CATSDSSQGAPETQYF.

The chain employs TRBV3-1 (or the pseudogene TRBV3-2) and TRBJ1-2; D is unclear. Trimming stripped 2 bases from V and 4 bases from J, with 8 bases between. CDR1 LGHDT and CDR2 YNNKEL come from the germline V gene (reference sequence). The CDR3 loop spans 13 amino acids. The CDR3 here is CASSQRMGYGYTF. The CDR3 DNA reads TGTGCCAGCAGCCAACGAATGGGCTATGGCTACACCTTC.

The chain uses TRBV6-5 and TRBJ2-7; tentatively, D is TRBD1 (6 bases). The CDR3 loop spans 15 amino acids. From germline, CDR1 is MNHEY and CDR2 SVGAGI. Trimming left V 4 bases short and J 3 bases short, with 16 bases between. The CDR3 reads CASSFTPGTFYEQYF. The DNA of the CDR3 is TGTGCCAGCAGTTTCACCCCCGGGACATTCTACGAGCAGTACTTC.

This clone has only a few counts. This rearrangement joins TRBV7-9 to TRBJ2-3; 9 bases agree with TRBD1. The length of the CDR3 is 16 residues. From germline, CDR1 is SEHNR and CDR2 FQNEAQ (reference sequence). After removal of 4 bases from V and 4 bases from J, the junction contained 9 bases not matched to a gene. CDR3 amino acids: CASSSGTGPLADTQYF. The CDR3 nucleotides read TGTGCCAGCAGCTCCGGGACAGGGCCTCTTGCAGATACGCAGTATTTT.

DNA of the CDR3: TGCGCCAGCAGCTTGGCGGCGGGGTGGGACAGGGTTAACAATGAGCAGTTCTTC. Encoded protein: CASSLAAGWDRVNNEQFF. The chain is built from TRBV5-1 and TRBJ2-1, with 9 bases that match TRBD1. Germline lookup yields CDR1 SGHRS and CDR2 YFSETQ. V gave up 0 bases and J gave up 5 bases; unmatched junction bases: 12. CDR3 length: 18 residues.

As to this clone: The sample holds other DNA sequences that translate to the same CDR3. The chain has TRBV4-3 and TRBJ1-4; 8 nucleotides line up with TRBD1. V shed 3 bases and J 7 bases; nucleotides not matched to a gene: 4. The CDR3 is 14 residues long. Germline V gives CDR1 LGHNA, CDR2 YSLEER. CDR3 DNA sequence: TGCGCCAGCAGCCAGGGGACAGGAGGTGAAAAACTGTTTTTT. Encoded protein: CASSQGTGGEKLFF.

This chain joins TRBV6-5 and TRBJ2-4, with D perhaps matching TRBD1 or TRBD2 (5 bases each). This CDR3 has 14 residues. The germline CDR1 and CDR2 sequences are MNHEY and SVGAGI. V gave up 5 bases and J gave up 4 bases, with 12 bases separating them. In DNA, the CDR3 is TGTGCCAGCAGTCGCCGGGACGGAAAAAACATTCAGTACTTC. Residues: CASSRRDGKNIQYF.

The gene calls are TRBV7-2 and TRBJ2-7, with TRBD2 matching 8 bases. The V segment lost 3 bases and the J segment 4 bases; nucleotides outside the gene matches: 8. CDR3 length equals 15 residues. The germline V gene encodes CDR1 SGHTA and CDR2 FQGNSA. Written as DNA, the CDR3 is TGTGCCAGCAGCTTTGAGGGCGGGAGGAGGTACGAGCAGTACTTC. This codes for CASSFEGGRRYEQYF. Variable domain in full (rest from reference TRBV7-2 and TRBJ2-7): GAGVSQSPSNKVTEKGKDVELRCDPISGHTALYWYRQSLGQGLEFLIYFQGNSAPDKSGLPSDRFSAERTGGSVSTLTIQRTQQEDSAVYLCASSFEGGRRYEQYFGPGTRLTVT.

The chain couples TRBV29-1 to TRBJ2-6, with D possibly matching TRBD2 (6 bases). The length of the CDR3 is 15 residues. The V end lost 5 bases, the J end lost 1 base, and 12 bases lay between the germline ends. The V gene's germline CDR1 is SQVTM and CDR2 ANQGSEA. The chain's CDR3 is CSVPGTVSGANVLTF. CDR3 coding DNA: TGCAGCGTTCCCGGGACTGTGTCTGGGGCCAACGTCCTGACTTTC.

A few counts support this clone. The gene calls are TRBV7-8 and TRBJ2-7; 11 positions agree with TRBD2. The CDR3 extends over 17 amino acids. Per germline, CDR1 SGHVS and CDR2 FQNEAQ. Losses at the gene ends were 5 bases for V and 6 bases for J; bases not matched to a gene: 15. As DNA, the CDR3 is TGTGCCAGCAGCCCTCCGTCCGGGACTAGCGGTCTGGGCGAGCAGTACTTC. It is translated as CASSPPSGTSGLGEQYF.

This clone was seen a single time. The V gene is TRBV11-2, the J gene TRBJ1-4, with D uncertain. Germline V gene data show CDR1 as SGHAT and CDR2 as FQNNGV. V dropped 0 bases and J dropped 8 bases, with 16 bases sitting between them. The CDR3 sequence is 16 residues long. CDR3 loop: CASSLDLSQSREKLFF. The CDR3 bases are TGTGCCAGCAGCTTAGATTTATCTCAAAGCCGGGAAAAACTGTTTTTT.

The DNA of the CDR3 is TGCGCCAGCAGCGAGAAGCCTAGCGCCAGCACAGATACGCAGTATTTT. This encodes CASSEKPSASTDTQYF. This chain connects TRBV10-1 to TRBJ2-3, with a tentative D call TRBD2 (6 bases). Between the trimmed V and J ends, which lost 6 bases and 0 bases, there was a span of 16 bases. The germline gives CDR1 WNHNN, CDR2 SYGVQD (reference sequence). The CDR3 runs to 16 residues.

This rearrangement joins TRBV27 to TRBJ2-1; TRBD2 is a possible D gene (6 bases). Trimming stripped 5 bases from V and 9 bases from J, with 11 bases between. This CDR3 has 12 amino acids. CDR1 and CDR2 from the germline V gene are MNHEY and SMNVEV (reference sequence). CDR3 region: CASSVPGGEQFF. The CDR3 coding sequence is TGTGCCAGCAGTGTTCCCGGGGGTGAGCAGTTCTTC.

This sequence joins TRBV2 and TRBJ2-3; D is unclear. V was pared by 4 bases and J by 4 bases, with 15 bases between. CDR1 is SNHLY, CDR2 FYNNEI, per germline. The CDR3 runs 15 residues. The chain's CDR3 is CASSGSTNAADTQYF. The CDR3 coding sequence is TGTGCCAGCAGTGGGAGTACTAATGCGGCAGATACGCAGTATTTT.

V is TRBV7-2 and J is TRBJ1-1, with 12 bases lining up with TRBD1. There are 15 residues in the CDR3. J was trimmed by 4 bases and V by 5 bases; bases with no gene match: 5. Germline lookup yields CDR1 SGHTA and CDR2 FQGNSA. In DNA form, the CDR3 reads TGTGCCAGCAGCCCTGGGACAGGGGGCGGCACTGAAGCTTTCTTT. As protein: CASSPGTGGGTEAFF. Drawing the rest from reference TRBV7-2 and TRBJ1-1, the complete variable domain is GAGVSQSPSNKVTEKGKDVELRCDPISGHTALYWYRQSLGQGLEFLIYFQGNSAPDKSGLPSDRFSAERTGGSVSTLTIQRTQQEDSAVYLCASSPGTGGGTEAFFGQGTRLTVV.

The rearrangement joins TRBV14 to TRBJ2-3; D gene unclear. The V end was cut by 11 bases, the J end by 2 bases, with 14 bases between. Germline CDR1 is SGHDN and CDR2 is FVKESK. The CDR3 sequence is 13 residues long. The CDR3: CACSDLYTDTQYF. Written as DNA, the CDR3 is TGTGCCTGCTCCGACTTGTACACAGATACGCAGTATTTT.

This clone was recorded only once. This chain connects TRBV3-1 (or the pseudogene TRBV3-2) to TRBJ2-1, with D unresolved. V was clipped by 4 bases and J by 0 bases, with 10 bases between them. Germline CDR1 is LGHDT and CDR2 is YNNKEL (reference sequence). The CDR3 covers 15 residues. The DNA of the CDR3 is TGTGCCAGCAGCCTTGGAACGGTCTCCTACAATGAGCAGTTCTTC. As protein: CASSLGTVSYNEQFF.